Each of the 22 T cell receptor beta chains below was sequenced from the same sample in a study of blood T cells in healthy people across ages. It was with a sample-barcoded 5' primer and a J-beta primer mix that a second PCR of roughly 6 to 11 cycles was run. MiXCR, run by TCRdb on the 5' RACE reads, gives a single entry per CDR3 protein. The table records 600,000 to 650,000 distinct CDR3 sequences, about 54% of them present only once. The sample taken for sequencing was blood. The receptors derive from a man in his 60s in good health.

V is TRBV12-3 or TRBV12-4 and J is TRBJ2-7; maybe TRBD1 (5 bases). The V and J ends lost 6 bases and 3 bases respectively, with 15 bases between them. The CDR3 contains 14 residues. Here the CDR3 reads CASSIGRVGYEQYF. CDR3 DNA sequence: TGTGCCAGCAGCATTGGCAGGGTCGGCTACGAGCAGTACTTC.

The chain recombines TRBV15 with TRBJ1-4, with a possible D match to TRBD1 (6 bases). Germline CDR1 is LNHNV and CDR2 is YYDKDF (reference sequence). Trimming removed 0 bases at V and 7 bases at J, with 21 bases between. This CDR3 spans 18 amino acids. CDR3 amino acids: CATSRDKARGARGEKLFF. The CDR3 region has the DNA TGTGCCACCAGCAGAGATAAAGCCAGGGGTGCGCGTGGTGAAAAACTGTTTTTT.

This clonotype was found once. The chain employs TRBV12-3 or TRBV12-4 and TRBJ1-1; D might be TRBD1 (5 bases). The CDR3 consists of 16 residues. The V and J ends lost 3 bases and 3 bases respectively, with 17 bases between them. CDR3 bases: TGTGCCAGCAGTTTGGGGCGAGGGAGAGGGTACACTGAAGCTTTCTTT. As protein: CASSLGRGRGYTEAFF.

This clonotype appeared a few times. Here the CDR3 DNA reads TGCAGCGGCAGGACCTCCTCGGGGGAGACCCAGTACTTC. This codes for CSGRTSSGETQYF. The V call is TRBV29-1, the J call TRBJ2-5; D is possibly TRBD2 (5 bases). CDR1 and CDR2 (germline): SQVTM, ANQGSEA. V lost 7 bases to trimming and J lost 5 bases, with 17 bases between them. CDR3 length: 13 amino acids.

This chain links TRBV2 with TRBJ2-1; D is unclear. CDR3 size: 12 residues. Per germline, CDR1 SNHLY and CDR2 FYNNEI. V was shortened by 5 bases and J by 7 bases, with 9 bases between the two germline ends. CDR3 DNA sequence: TGTGCCAGCAGTTTTACGGCAAATGAGCAGTTCTTC. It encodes CASSFTANEQFF.

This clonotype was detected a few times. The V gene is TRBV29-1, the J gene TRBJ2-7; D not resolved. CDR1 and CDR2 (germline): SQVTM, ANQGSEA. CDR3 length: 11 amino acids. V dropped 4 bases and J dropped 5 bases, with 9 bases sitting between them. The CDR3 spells CSVGRIDEQYF. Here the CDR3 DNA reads TGCAGCGTTGGCAGGATAGACGAGCAGTACTTC.

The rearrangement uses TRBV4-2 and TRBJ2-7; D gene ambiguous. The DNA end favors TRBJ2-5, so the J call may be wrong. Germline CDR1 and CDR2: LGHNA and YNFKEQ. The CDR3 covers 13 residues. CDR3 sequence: CASSPGAKETQYF. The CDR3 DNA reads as TGTGCCAGCAGCCCTGGTGCTAAGGAGACCCAGTACTTC.

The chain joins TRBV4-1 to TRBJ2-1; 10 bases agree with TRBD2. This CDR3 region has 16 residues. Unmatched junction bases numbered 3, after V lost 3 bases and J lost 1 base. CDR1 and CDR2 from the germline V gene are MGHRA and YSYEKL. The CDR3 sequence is CASSHPLAGSYNEQFF. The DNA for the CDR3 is TGCGCCAGCAGCCATCCACTAGCGGGGTCCTACAATGAGCAGTTCTTC.

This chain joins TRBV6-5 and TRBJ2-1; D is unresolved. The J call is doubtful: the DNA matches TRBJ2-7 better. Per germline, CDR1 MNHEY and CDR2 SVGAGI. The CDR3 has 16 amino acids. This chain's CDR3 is CASSYSPTPNYNEQYF. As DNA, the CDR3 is TGTGCCAGCAGTTACTCGCCAACGCCAAACTACAATGAGCAGTACTTC.

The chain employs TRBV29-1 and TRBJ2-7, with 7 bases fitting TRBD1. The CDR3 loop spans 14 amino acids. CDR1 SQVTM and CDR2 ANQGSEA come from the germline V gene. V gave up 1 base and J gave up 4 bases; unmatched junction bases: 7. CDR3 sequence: CSVEGTGGEYEQYF. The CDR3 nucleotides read TGCAGCGTTGAAGGGACAGGTGGGGAGTACGAGCAGTACTTC.

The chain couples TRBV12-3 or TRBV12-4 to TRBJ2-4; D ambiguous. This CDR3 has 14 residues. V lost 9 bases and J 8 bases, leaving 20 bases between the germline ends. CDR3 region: CARQPRPHHDIQYF. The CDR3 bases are TGTGCCAGACAACCGCGACCTCACCATGACATTCAGTACTTC.

CDR3 nucleotides: TGTGCCAGCAGCGACAAGGGCCGGCTAGCGGGACTTTCTGGGGCCAACGTCCTGACTTTC. Residues: CASSDKGRLAGLSGANVLTF. V and J are TRBV6-1 and TRBJ2-6; TRBD2 agrees at 9 bases. The CDR3 runs 20 residues. The germline V gene has CDR1 MNHNS and CDR2 SASEGT. J lost 1 base, V lost 6 bases, and 16 bases had no gene match.

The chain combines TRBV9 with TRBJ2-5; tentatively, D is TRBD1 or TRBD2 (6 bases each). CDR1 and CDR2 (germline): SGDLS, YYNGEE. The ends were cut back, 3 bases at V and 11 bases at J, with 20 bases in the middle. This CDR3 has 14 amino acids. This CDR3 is CASSGGTPNYGQYF. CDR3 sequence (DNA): TGTGCCAGCAGCGGCGGGACACCGAACTACGGGCAGTACTTC. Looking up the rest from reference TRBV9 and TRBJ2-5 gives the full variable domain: DSGVTQTPKHLITATGQRVTLRCSPRSGDLSVYWYQQSLDQGLQFLIQYYNGEERAKGNILERFSAQQFPDLHSELNLSSLELGDSALYFCASSGGTPNYGQYFGPGTRLLVL.

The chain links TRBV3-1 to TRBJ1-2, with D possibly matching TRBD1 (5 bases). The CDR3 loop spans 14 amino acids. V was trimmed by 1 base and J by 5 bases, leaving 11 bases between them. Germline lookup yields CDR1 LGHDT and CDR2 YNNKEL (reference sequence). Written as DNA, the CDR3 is TGTGCCAGCAGCCAAGGGCAGGGCCCGTATGGCTACACCTTC. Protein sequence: CASSQGQGPYGYTF.

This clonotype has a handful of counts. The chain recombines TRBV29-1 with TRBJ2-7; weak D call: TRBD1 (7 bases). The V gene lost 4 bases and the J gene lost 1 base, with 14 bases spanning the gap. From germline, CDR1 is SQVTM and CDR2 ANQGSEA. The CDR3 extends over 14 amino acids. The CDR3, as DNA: TGCAGCGTTGCCGTCCAGGGGGGATCCTACGAGCAGTACTTC. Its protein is CSVAVQGGSYEQYF.

The CDR3 region is CASRGTENSNQPQHF. The CDR3, as DNA: TGTGCCAGCAGGGGGACAGAGAATAGCAATCAGCCCCAGCATTTT. This rearrangement joins TRBV28 to TRBJ1-5; TRBD1 agrees at 7 bases. Germline values: CDR1 MDHEN, CDR2 SYDVKM. The V and J ends lost 6 bases and 0 bases, in that order; junction bases with no gene match: 5. The CDR3 is 15 residues long. Variable domain in full (rest from reference TRBV28 and TRBJ1-5): DVKVTQSSRYLVKRTGEKVFLECVQDMDHENMFWYRQDPGLGLRLIYFSYDVKMKEKGDIPEGYSVSREKKERFSLILESASTNQTSMYLCASRGTENSNQPQHFGDGTRLSIL.

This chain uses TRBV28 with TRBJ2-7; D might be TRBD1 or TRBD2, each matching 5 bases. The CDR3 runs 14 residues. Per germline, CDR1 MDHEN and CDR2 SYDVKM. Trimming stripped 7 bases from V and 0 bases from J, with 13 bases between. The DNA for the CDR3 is TGTGCCAGCACCCGTGCAGGGAGCTCCTACGAGCAGTACTTC. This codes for CASTRAGSSYEQYF.

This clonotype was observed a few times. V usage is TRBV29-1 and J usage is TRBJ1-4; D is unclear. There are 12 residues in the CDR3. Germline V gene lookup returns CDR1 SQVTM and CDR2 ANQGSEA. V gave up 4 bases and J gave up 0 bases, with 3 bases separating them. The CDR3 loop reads CSVGTTNEKLFF. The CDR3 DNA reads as TGCAGCGTTGGAACAACTAATGAAAAACTGTTTTTT.

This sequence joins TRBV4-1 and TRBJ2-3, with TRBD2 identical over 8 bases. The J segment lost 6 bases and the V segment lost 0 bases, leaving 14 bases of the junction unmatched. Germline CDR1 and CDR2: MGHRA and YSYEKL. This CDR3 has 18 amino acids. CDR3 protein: CASSQERKSGGPPDTQYF. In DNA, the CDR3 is TGCGCCAGCAGCCAAGAAAGGAAAAGCGGGGGCCCCCCGGATACGCAGTATTTT.

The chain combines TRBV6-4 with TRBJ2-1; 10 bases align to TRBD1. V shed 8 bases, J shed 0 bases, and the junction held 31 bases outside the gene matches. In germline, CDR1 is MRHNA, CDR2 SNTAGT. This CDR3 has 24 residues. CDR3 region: CASGLRASSSSGTGEKSSYNEQFF. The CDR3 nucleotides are TGTGCCAGCGGACTGCGGGCCAGCAGTTCGTCCGGGACAGGGGAAAAAAGCTCCTACAATGAGCAGTTCTTC.

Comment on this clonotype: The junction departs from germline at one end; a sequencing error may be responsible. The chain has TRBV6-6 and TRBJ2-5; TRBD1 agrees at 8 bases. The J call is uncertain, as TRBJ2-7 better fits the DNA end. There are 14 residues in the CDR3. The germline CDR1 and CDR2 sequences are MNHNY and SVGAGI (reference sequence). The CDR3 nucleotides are TGTGCCGGCAGCTTAGGACAGGGAGTTTACGAGCAGTACTTC. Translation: CAGSLGQGVYEQYF.

CDR3 loop: CVQGGRPTGNSPLHF. CDR3 sequence (DNA): TGTGTCCAAGGGGGCAGACCTACGGGAAATTCACCCCTCCACTTT. The gene calls are TRBV21-1 and TRBJ1-6; TRBD1, as called in the table, went unchecked against the DNA. TRBV21-1 is noted as a pseudogene. The CDR3 loop spans 15 amino acids.